A selection of T cell receptor beta chains follows, all from one sample in a study of vaccination and CD4 T cells after COVID-19. Antigens of these TCRs are unknown. A single record per CDR3 protein comes from TCRdb applying MiXCR to the PCR reads. Here the sample spans some 15,000 distinct CDR3 sequences, 21% being singletons. Source: CD4+ T cells from blood, cultured in vitro, taken before SARS-CoV-2 vaccination. These receptors came from a human donor who received a COVID-19 vaccine. CDR3s include the opening cysteine and the closing phenylalanine or tryptophan. A D gene is named only where the DNA matches it firmly. Rows give clone size only sometimes, using once, few, many, or a class for an expanded clone.

clone_size: few
d_call: .
j_call: TRBJ1-1
v_call: TRBV12-3/TRBV12-4
cdr3_aa: CASSPYRGGVGEKTEAFF
cdr3_nt: TGTGCCAGCAGTCCCTATAGAGGAGGGGTAGGGGAGAAGACTGAAGCTTTCTTT

clone_size: few
d_call: .
j_call: TRBJ2-1
v_call: TRBV30
cdr3_aa: CAWDREGAGEQFF
cdr3_nt: TGTGCCTGGGACAGGGAAGGAGCGGGGGAGCAGTTCTTC

clone_size: .
d_call: TRBD1
j_call: TRBJ2-7
v_call: TRBV5-6
cdr3_aa: CASSAGTGGFLSSYEQYF
cdr3_nt: TGTGCCAGCAGCGCCGGGACAGGGGGCTTCCTGAGCTCCTACGAGCAGTACTTC

clone_size: .
d_call: TRBD1
j_call: TRBJ1-2
v_call: TRBV7-9
cdr3_aa: CASNQQGGYGYTF
cdr3_nt: TGTGCCAGCAACCAACAGGGGGGCTATGGCTACACCTTC

clone_size: .
d_call: .
j_call: TRBJ2-1
v_call: TRBV7-9
cdr3_aa: CASSPHLRQASSYNEQFF
cdr3_nt: TGTGCCAGCAGCCCTCACCTTCGACAGGCCAGCTCCTACAATGAGCAGTTCTTC

clone_size: .
d_call: TRBD1
j_call: TRBJ1-2
v_call: TRBV6-1
cdr3_aa: CASTHGQGDWGYTF
cdr3_nt: TGTGCCAGCACTCACGGACAGGGTGATTGGGGCTACACCTTC

clone_size: .
d_call: .
j_call: TRBJ2-2
v_call: TRBV12-3/TRBV12-4
cdr3_aa: CASSFTGASNTGELFF
cdr3_nt: TGTGCCAGCAGTTTCACTGGAGCCTCGAACACCGGGGAGCTGTTTTTT

clone_size: few
d_call: TRBD1
j_call: TRBJ1-2
v_call: TRBV6-5
cdr3_aa: CASSYSQGAISGYTF
cdr3_nt: TGTGCCAGCAGTTACTCGCAGGGGGCCATAAGTGGCTACACCTTC

clone_size: medium-sized
d_call: .
j_call: TRBJ1-2
v_call: TRBV7-9
cdr3_aa: CASSIGADYGYTF
cdr3_nt: TGTGCCAGCAGCATAGGGGCGGACTATGGCTACACCTTC

clone_size: few
d_call: TRBD2
j_call: TRBJ2-5
v_call: TRBV5-1
cdr3_aa: CASSLDPAGGPGTQYF
cdr3_nt: TGCGCCAGCAGCTTGGATCCAGCGGGGGGGCCCGGGACCCAGTACTTC

clone_size: few
d_call: TRBD2
j_call: TRBJ2-7
v_call: TRBV18
cdr3_aa: CASSLAGGGYEQYF
cdr3_nt: TGTGCCAGCTCACTTGCGGGGGGCGGCTACGAGCAGTACTTC

clone_size: medium-sized
d_call: .
j_call: TRBJ1-2
v_call: TRBV19
cdr3_aa: CASSPNREVHGYTF
cdr3_nt: TGTGCCAGTAGCCCCAACAGGGAAGTGCATGGCTACACCTTC

clone_size: .
d_call: TRBD2
j_call: TRBJ2-7
v_call: TRBV20-1
cdr3_aa: CSARRLAGGWYEQYF
cdr3_nt: TGCAGTGCCCGTAGACTAGCGGGGGGATGGTACGAGCAGTACTTC

clone_size: .
d_call: .
j_call: TRBJ2-6
v_call: TRBV7-9
cdr3_aa: CASSLAGIGANVLTF
cdr3_nt: TGTGCCAGCAGCTTAGCAGGGATCGGGGCCAACGTCCTGACTTTC

clone_size: .
d_call: .
j_call: TRBJ2-5
v_call: TRBV25-1
cdr3_aa: CASSELYVRERETQYF
cdr3_nt: TGTGCCAGCAGTGAATTGTATGTCAGGGAAAGGGAGACCCAGTACTTC

clone_size: .
d_call: .
j_call: TRBJ1-6
v_call: TRBV18
cdr3_aa: CASSPTGSSSYNSPLHF
cdr3_nt: TGTGCCAGCTCACCGACAGGATCCAGCTCCTATAATTCACCCCTCCACTTT

clone_size: few
d_call: TRBD1
j_call: TRBJ1-4
v_call: TRBV10-1
cdr3_aa: CASSELGTGGGWEKLFF
cdr3_nt: TGCGCCAGCAGTGAGTTAGGGACAGGGGGCGGATGGGAAAAACTGTTTTTT

clone_size: .
d_call: .
j_call: TRBJ1-1
v_call: TRBV27
cdr3_aa: CASSQYGFGYTEAFF
cdr3_nt: TGTGCCAGCAGTCAATATGGGTTTGGTTACACTGAAGCTTTCTTT

clone_size: .
d_call: TRBD1
j_call: TRBJ2-1
v_call: TRBV6-5
cdr3_aa: CASSYSGTVRNEQFF
cdr3_nt: TGTGCCAGCAGTTACTCCGGGACAGTTCGAAATGAGCAGTTCTTC

clone_size: few
d_call: TRBD1
j_call: TRBJ2-1
v_call: TRBV18
cdr3_aa: CASSPGGTGSYNEQFF
cdr3_nt: TGTGCCAGCTCACCGGGCGGGACAGGGTCGTACAATGAGCAGTTCTTC

clone_size: .
d_call: TRBD2
j_call: TRBJ2-5
v_call: TRBV29-1
cdr3_aa: CSVATSGGQQETQYF
cdr3_nt: TGCAGCGTTGCTACTAGCGGGGGACAACAAGAGACCCAGTACTTC

clone_size: few
d_call: .
j_call: TRBJ2-2
v_call: TRBV24-1
cdr3_aa: CATSEGASGELFF
cdr3_nt: TGTGCCACCAGTGAAGGGGCAAGCGGGGAGCTGTTTTTT

clone_size: few
d_call: .
j_call: TRBJ2-5
v_call: TRBV15
cdr3_aa: CATSRDRVQETQYF
cdr3_nt: TGTGCCACCAGCAGAGACAGGGTCCAAGAGACCCAGTACTTC

clone_size: .
d_call: TRBD1
j_call: TRBJ2-7
v_call: TRBV12-3/TRBV12-4
cdr3_aa: CASSITGTGVYEQYF
cdr3_nt: TGTGCCAGCAGTATCACCGGGACAGGGGTCTACGAGCAGTACTTC